What follows describes a single TCR beta chain. Its antigen is not identified. The junction departs from germline at one end; a sequencing error may be responsible. This record belongs to a study of T cells in Graves' hyperthyroidism and ophthalmopathy. A lack of ophthalmopathy progression within 18 months defined stable Graves' hyperthyroidism. Patients were excluded for uncontrolled infection, other autoimmune disease, pregnancy or lactation. Together with thyroid ultrasound, orbital computed tomography, serum thyroxine and TRAb, clinical symptoms were used for diagnoses. What was amplified from RNA transcripts were TCR beta CDR3 regions. First-round RT-PCR of the TCR CDR3 relied on the HTBI primer set. A single record per CDR3 protein comes from TCRdb applying MiXCR to the multiplex PCR reads. Among approximately 590,000 distinct CDR3 sequences listed, less than 20% were seen once. Findings of the study overall: Peripheral blood also featured most of the thyroid clonotypes expanded above 0.001.

The CDR3 extends over 15 amino acids. The chain couples TRBV12-3 or TRBV12-4 to TRBJ1-5; D perhaps matches TRBD1 (5 bases). What was sequenced was blood. The source is a woman aged 25-40 years with Graves' hyperthyroidism. The CDR3 DNA follows: TGCGCCAGCAGCCAAACAATCCAGGGAAATCAGCCCCAGCATTTT. Protein product: CASSQTIQGNQPQHF.